This T cell receptor (beta chain) was identified in a study of identifying expanded T cells in peripheral blood. The protocol was immunoSEQ multiplex PCR, while the TCRdb copy is restricted to in-frame clones and leaves out a portion. The repertoire holds 55,000 to 60,000 clones, with roughly nine tenths as singletons. CDR1 and CDR2 (germline): SGHRS, YFSETQ. CDR3 length: 23 amino acids. Unmatched junction bases numbered 29, after V lost 0 bases and J lost 7 bases. The specimen sequenced was blood. The clonotype comes from a person aged 18-69 years in good health. The rearrangement links TRBV5-1 to TRBJ2-2, with TRBD1 identical over 8 bases. This CDR3 is CASSLAGQATDLFQLQFIGELFF. CDR3 bases: TGCGCCAGCAGCTTGGCGGGACAGGCCACTGATCTCTTTCAGTTGCAATTCATCGGGGAGCTGTTTTTT.